Here is one T cell receptor beta chain with its context. This clone has a count of ten or more. This clone's antigen is unknown. No much larger clonotype is one base removed from it; base qualities were not supplied. This sample is drawn from a study of shared clonotypes between healthy human individuals (dated by TCRdb to about 2020). Turning to the overall study: The cohort comprised two women and a few men aged 18 to 49 years. Per donor, three plates each were used for CD4 naive and CD4 memory, two for CD8 naive, and one for CD8 memory. The study deeply sequenced blood TCR repertoires of five healthy adults to estimate repertoire size and the extent of clonotype sharing between individuals. Different laboratories and diverse techniques were used to prepare libraries and sequence TCR repertoires, to increase sequencing depth and limit assay-specific biases. Between about 0.85 and 9.5 billion PBMCs per donor were obtained by leukapheresis.

The paper as a whole reports these results and caveats: Pairwise subsampling indicated that sequencing depth was expected to affect the degree of clonotype sharing among donors. Naive subsets generally had larger estimated clonotype richness than memory subsets. The small number of donors limited the genetic and exposure-history diversity represented. Compared with non-shared clonotypes, the clonotypes found in all four sorted-subset donors had higher generation probabilities. Rarefaction of sorted-subset datasets indicated incomplete sequencing despite the large sequencing depth. Only blood was sampled, and tissue TCR repertoires likely differ from those in blood. Roughly 5.2% of naive CD4, 3.5% of naive CD8, 2.3% of memory CD4, and 0.4% of memory CD8 clonotypes were shared across several donors.

Healthy HIV-negative adults with no recently reported acute infections or vaccinations were included as donors. Only Caucasian adults living in Nashville, Tennessee, USA were represented among the donors. Magnetic negative selection was used to enrich CD4+ T cells, after which naive cells were positively selected on CD45RA and the negative fraction became the memory subset. Blood was collected by leukapheresis, and PBMCs were isolated by Ficoll-Histopaque density gradient centrifugation and then cryopreserved in liquid nitrogen vapor phase. Purity and quantity of every magnetically sorted T cell population were checked by analytical flow cytometry. Genomic DNA was isolated from every sorted fraction and measured by UV absorbance on a Nanodrop 2000c. From the germline V gene, CDR1 is MGHDK and CDR2 is SYGVNS. Reading from cysteine to phenylalanine, the CDR3 counts 13 amino acids. The only DNA kept is the CDR3, 39 bases in frame from the first base. V is clipped by 6 bases and J by 0 bases, and the sequence between their germline boundaries is 9 bases long.

TCR CDR3 regions were amplified from genomic DNA by multiplex PCR using the deep immunoSEQ assay. Extracted genomic DNA from each cell subset was spread evenly across all wells of several immunoSEQ 96-well plates, with each plate serving as a replicate. For sorted subsets, each replicate PCR was loaded with around 220 ng genomic DNA, equivalent to 25,000 to 35,000 T cell genomes. Purified libraries were quantified with a Qubit 3.0 fluorometer, sized on a Bioanalyzer 2100, and re-quantified with the KAPA Library Quantification kit. A separate single-read 150-cycle Illumina NextSeq 550 flow cell was used to sequence each immunoSEQ 96-well plate. The paper's processing steps were these. Because the immunoSEQ output held only junctional sequences and lacked quality scores, the filtering could not match the filtering applied to full-length reads. To assign V/J genes and CDR3, sequences were annotated against IMGT germline references using PyIR, a Python wrapper for IgBLAST v1.9. Any read was removed if the V/J assignment was weak (E-value above 1e-6), the CDR3 was missing, or the read contained stop codons, out-of-frame junctions, or ambiguous translated residues. A V3J clonotype was defined by an identical inferred V gene, J gene, and CDR3 amino acid sequence. Percentage overlap between repertoires was calculated by dividing the number of shared unique clonotypes by the size of the smaller repertoire. Richness of each repertoire was evaluated using RTK rarefaction, the Chao1 estimator, and Recon v2.1 estimates of unobserved clonotypes. Generation probabilities were computed with OLGA for all TCRbeta clonotypes obtained by the gDNA method from several donors. Entries here come from immuneACCESS through TCRdb and include only in-frame sequences with V and J called. Some clones fail to appear in such tables; in the studies checked, an unresolved V gene covers under half of the shortfall, and the cause of the remainder is unknown. The V and J calls and clone size are taken from that table; D and trimming were inferred from the DNA. Counted in this sample were about 660,000 clones; about 74% of them appeared once. 1.5% to 2% of the sample comes from the top ten.

The sequenced sample consisted of memory CD4+ T cells sorted from blood. Interpreted using the paper, the cell subset or site label stands for: CD45RA-negative fraction. This sequence uses TRBV25-1 and TRBJ2-7; the D segment could be TRBD2, given 6 matching bases. The receptor was derived from a young woman in good health. The nucleotide sequence reads as follows: TGTGCCAGCAGGAGGGACTCCTCCTACGAGCAGTACTTC. Its translation is CASRRDSSYEQYF.